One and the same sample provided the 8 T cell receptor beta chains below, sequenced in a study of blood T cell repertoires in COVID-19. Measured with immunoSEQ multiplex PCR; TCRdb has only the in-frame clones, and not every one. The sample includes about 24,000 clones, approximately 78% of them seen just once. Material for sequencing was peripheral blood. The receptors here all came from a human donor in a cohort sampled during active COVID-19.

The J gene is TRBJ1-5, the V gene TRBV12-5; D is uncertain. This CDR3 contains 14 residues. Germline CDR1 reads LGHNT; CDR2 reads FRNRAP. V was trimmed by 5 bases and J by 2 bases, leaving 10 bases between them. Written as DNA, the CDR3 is TGTGCTAGTGGTAACGGGGTCGGCAATCAGCCCCAGCATTTT. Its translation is CASGNGVGNQPQHF.

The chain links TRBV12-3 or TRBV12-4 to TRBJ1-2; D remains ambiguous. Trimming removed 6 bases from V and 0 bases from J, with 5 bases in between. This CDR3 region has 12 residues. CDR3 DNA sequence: TGTGCCAGCAGCCCTTCTAACTATGGCTACACCTTC. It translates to CASSPSNYGYTF.

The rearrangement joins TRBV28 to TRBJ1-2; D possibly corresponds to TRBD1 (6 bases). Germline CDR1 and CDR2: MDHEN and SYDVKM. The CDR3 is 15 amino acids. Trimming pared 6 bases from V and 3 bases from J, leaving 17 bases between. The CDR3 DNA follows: TGTGCCAGCAGGAAACTCAGGGGTGTTTACTATGGCTACACCTTC. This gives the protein CASRKLRGVYYGYTF.

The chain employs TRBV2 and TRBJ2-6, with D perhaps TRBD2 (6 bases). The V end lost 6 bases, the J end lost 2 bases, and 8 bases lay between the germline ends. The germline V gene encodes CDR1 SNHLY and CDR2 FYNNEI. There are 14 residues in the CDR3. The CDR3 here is CASRERAGANVLTF. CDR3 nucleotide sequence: TGTGCCAGCAGAGAGCGGGCTGGGGCCAACGTCCTGACTTTC.

The CDR3, as DNA: TGTGCCAGCCACCTCGGGGGTAGAATTAACGAAAAACTGTTTTTT. This codes for CASHLGGRINEKLFF. The chain uses TRBV28 and TRBJ1-4; the D gene is possibly TRBD1 (5 bases). V was pared by 8 bases and J by 8 bases, with 21 bases between. Germline V gene data show CDR1 as MDHEN and CDR2 as SYDVKM. The CDR3 is made up of 15 amino acids.

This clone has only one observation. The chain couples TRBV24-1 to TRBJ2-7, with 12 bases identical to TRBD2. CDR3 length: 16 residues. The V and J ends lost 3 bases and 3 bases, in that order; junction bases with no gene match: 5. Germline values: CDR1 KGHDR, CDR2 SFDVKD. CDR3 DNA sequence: TGTGCCACCAGTGATACGGCGACTAGCGGGAGCTACGAGCAGTACTTC. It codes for CATSDTATSGSYEQYF.

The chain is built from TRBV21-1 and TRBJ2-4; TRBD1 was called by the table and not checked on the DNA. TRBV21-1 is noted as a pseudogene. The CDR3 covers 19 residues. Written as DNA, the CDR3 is TGTGCCAGCAGCACCCGCCTGAAAGTCCGTTGGAGGGGGCTAAACATTCAGTACTTC. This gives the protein CASSTRLKVRWRGLNIQYF.

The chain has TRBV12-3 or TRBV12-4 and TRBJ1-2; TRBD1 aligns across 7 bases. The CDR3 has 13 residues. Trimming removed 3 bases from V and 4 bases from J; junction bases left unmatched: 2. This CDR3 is CASSFRTGYGYTF. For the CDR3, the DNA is TGTGCCAGCAGTTTTCGGACAGGCTATGGCTACACCTTC.